Given below is one T cell receptor (beta chain) in context. The antigen remains unidentified. The CDR3 has 14 residues. Germline lookup yields CDR1 DFQATT and CDR2 SNEGSKA (reference sequence). V was trimmed by 0 bases and J by 2 bases, leaving 10 bases between them. This entry belongs to a study of identical twins. Regarding the study as a whole: For cord blood, abundant beta clonotypes had fewer insertions, unlike memory repertoires, which showed none. Cross-sectional statistical analysis was relied on for the conclusions, without the same donors being followed.

TCRdb analysed the 5' RACE reads with MiXCR anew, one entry per CDR3 protein. The sample gives more than 250,000 distinct CDR3 sequences, more than 6.5% of which show up once; around 2.1% is in the top ten. The same sample was also studied in work on yellow fever vaccine responses in identical twins.

Sample: memory (CD45RO+) T cells sorted from blood. The chain links TRBV20-1 to TRBJ2-5; D not resolved. This TCR came from a woman between 18 and 29 years old in good health. CDR3 protein: CSARDKAAQETQYF. The CDR3 nucleotides read TGCAGTGCTAGAGATAAGGCCGCACAAGAGACCCAGTACTTC.